These T cell receptor beta chains were read from a single sample in a study of cytomegalovirus exposure and HLA in healthy donors. The method was immunoSEQ multiplex PCR; TCRdb's version includes in-frame clones alone and lacks a portion of them. The table shows approximately 150,000 clones, with 76% occurring only once. The material sequenced was PBMCs. Source of these receptors: a woman aged 40 to 49 in good health and CMV-seronegative. Each CDR3 is given without its conserved first and last residue. The listing skips clone size in some rows; elsewhere it reads once, few, many or a size class.

v_gene,abundance,CDR3aa
TRBV7-9,.,ASRPLAGAVGNEQF
TRBV28,.,ASAVGTGLIGGYT
TRBV15,once,ATSRDRVTGNYGYT
TRBV9,.,ASSILSGRGGPDTQY
TRBV7-8,.,ASSRYGETQY
TRBV6-6,.,ASSYSSVLLSYEQY
TRBV6-4,.,ASSCRQVEWNSYGYT
TRBV5-1,.,ASSFGTYGQGEEKLF
TRBV5-4,.,ASSPSGRIRDTQY
TRBV19,.,ATTGNYGYT
TRBV5-1,.,ASSAGVQTVTEAF
TRBV6-4,few,ASSDSGSNYGYT
TRBV6-1,.,ASRLQGWQPQH
TRBV7-9,.,ASSRETGELF
TRBV6-5,.,ASSYSGLAGNIQY
TRBV5-4,.,ASSLGDRGRTEAF
TRBV19,few,ASSILTGGFGDEQF
TRBV27,.,ASSFGPGTGTGYEQY
TRBV11-3,.,ASSPGLSAPTDTQY
TRBV5-6,.,ASSLVQGRNEQY
TRBV11-3,.,ASSYLGTGELF
TRBV7-9,once,ASSSQQAKGNYGYT
TRBV29-1,.,SVTTMANTEAF
TRBV29-1,.,SVDLNAGETQY